This T cell receptor (beta chain) was obtained from a study of CD8 T cells in ankylosing spondylitis. Germline-derived CDR1 and CDR2 are ENHRY and SYGVKD. J was trimmed by 5 bases and V by 2 bases; bases with no gene match: 8. The CDR3 spans 16 residues. Study results and caveats: Reportedly, matched ankylosing spondylitis synovial fluid was significantly enriched for disease-linked clones. In ankylosing spondylitis blood, a motif of roughly 8 highly homologous TCR beta variants appeared characteristic.

This clonotype was seen repeatedly, ten times or more. The antigen is not known. Libraries for TCR beta were made by quantitative 5'-RACE with molecular barcodes. From the 5' RACE reads, TCRdb called clonotypes with MiXCR, one entry per CDR3 protein. The data contain 450,000 to 550,000 distinct CDR3 sequences, under 5.5% of them singletons. V is TRBV10-3 and J is TRBJ1-4; 7 positions match TRBD1. The sequence came from a male donor with ankylosing spondylitis. Specimen: blood, either unsorted or a sorted T cell fraction (not recorded which). For the CDR3, the DNA is TGTGCCATCAGTGAGAGGGGACAGCTTGAGAATGAAAAACTGTTTTTT. Amino acids: CAISERGQLENEKLFF.